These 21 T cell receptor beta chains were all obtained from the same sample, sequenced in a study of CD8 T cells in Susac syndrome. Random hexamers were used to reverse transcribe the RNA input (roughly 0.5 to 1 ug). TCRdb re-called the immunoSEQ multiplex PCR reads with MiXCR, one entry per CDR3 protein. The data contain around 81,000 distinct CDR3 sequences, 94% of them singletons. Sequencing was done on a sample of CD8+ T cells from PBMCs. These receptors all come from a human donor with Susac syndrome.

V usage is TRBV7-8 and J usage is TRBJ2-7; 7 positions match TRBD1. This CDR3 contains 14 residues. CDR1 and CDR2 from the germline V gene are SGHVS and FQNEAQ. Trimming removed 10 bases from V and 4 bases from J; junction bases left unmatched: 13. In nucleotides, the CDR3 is TGTGCCACTTGTCCCGGGACAGACTCTTACGAGCAGTACTTC. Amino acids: CATCPGTDSYEQYF.

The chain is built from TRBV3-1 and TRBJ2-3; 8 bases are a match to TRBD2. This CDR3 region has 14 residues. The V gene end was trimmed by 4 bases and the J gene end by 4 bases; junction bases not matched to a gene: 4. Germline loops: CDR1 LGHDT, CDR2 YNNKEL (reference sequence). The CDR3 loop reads CASSPGTRADTQYF. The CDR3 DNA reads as TGTGCCAGCAGCCCCGGGACTAGAGCAGATACGCAGTATTTT.

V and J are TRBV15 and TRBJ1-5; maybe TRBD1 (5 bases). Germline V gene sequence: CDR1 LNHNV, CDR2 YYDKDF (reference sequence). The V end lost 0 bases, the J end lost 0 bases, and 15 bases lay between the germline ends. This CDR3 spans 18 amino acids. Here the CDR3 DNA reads TGTGCCACCAGCAGAGATCTTGGGACGGATTATAGCAATCAGCCCCAGCATTTT. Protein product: CATSRDLGTDYSNQPQHF.

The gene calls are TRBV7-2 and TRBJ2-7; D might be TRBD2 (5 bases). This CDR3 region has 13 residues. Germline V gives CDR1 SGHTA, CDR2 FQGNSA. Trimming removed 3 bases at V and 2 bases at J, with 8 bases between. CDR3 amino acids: CASSFGDTYEQYF. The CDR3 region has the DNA TGTGCCAGCAGCTTCGGGGATACCTACGAGCAGTACTTC.

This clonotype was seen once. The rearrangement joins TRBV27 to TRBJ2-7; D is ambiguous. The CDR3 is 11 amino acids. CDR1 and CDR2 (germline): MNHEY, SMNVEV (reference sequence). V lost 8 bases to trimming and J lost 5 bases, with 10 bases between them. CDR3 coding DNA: TGTGCCAGCGGGTCTGGGGACGAGCAGTACTTC. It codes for CASGSGDEQYF.

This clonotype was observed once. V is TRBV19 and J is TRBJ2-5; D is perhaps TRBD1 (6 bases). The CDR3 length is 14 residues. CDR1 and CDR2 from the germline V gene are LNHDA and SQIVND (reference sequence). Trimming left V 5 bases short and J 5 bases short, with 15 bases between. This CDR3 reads CASSERIQGETQYF. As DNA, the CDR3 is TGTGCCAGTAGTGAGAGGATCCAGGGGGAGACCCAGTACTTC.

The CDR3 sequence: CAYRTGNPNTEAFF. DNA for the CDR3: TGTGCCTACCGGACAGGGAATCCGAACACTGAAGCTTTCTTT. The chain combines TRBV30 with TRBJ1-1; 8 bases fit TRBD1. Germline CDR1 reads GTSNPN; CDR2 reads SVGIG (reference sequence). The length of the CDR3 is 14 residues. With V trimmed by 7 bases and J by 1 base, 8 bases remained unmatched.

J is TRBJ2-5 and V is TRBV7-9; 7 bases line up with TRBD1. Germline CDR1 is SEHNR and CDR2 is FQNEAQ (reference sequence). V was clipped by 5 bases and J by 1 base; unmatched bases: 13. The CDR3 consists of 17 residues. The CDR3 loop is CASSVWMGTEPQETQYF. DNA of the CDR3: TGTGCCAGCAGCGTCTGGATGGGGACAGAACCCCAAGAGACCCAGTACTTC. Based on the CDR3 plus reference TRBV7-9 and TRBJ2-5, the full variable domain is DTGVSQNPRHKITKRGQNVTFRCDPISEHNRLYWYRQTLGQGPEFLTYFQNEAQLEKSRLLSDRFSAERPKGSFSTLEIQRTEQGDSAMYLCASSVWMGTEPQETQYFGPGTRLLVL.

The CDR3: CASSFTSATGEQFF. The CDR3 coding sequence is TGTGCCAGCAGCTTTACTTCTGCCACAGGGGAGCAGTTCTTC. J is TRBJ2-1 and V is TRBV11-2; TRBD1 is a possible D gene (6 bases). The V gene's germline CDR1 is SGHAT and CDR2 FQNNGV. The CDR3 covers 14 residues. Trimming cost V 3 bases and J 10 bases, with 16 bases left between them.

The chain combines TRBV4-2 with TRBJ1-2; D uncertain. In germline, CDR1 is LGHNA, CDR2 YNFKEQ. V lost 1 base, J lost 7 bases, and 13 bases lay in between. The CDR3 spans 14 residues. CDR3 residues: CASSQGNGEVGYTF. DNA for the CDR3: TGTGCCAGCAGCCAAGGCAACGGGGAAGTTGGCTACACCTTC.

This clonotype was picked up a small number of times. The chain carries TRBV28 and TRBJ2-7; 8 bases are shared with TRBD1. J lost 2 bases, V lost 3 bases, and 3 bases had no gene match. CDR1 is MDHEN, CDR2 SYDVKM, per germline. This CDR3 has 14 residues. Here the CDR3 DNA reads TGTGCCAGCAGTTTGCGGGGACAGGCCTACGAGCAGTACTTC. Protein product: CASSLRGQAYEQYF.

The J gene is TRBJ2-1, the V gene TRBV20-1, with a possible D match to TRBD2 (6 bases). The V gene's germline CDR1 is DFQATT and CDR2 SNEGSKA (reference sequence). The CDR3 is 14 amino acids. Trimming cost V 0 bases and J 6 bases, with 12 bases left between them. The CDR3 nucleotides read TGCAGTGCTAGAGATGGAGGGGAAAGCAATGAGCAGTTCTTC. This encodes CSARDGGESNEQFF.

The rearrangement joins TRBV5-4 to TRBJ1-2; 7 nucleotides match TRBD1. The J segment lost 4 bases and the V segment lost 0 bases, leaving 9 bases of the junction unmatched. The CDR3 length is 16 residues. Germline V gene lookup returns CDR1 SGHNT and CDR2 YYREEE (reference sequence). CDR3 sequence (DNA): TGTGCCAGCAGCTTGGGGACAGGACTTCGGGTCTATGGCTACACCTTC. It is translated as CASSLGTGLRVYGYTF. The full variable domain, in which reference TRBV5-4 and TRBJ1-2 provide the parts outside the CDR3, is ETGVTQSPTHLIKTRGQQVTLRCSSQSGHNTVSWYQQALGQGPQFIFQYYREEENGRGNFPPRFSGLQFPNYSSELNVNALELDDSALYLCASSLGTGLRVYGYTFGSGTRLTVV.

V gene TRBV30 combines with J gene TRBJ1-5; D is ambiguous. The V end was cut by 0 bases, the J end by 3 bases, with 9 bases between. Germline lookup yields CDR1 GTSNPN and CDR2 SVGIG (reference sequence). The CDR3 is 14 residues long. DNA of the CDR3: TGTGCCTGGAGTGTTCCTGTGGCCAATCAGCCCCAGCATTTT. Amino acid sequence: CAWSVPVANQPQHF.

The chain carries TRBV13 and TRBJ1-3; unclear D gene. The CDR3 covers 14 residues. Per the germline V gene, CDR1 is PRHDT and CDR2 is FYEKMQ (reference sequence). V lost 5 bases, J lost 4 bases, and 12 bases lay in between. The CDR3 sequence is CASSPPGIGNTIYF. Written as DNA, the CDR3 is TGTGCCAGCAGCCCTCCGGGGATCGGAAACACCATATATTTT.

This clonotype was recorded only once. As DNA, the CDR3 is TGCAGTGCTGACCGGGACGGCTATCAGCCCCAGCATTTT. Translating gives CSADRDGYQPQHF. The rearrangement uses TRBV20-1 and TRBJ1-5, with D possibly being TRBD1 (5 bases). CDR1 is DFQATT and CDR2 is SNEGSKA in the germline V gene (reference sequence). The CDR3 covers 13 residues. The V end was cut by 5 bases, the J end by 5 bases, with 13 bases between.

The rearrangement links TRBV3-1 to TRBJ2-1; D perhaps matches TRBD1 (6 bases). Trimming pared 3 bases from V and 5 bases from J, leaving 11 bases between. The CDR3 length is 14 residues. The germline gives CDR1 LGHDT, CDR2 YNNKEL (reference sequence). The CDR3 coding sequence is TGTGCCAGCAGCCATGTGGACAGAAACAATGAGCAGTTCTTC. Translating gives CASSHVDRNNEQFF.

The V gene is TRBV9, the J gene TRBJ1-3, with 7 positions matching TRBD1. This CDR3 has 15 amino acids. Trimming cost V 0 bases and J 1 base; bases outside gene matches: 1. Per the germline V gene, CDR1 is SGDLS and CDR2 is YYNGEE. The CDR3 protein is CASSVDRGSGNTIYF. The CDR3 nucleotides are TGTGCCAGCAGCGTAGACAGGGGATCTGGAAACACCATATATTTT.

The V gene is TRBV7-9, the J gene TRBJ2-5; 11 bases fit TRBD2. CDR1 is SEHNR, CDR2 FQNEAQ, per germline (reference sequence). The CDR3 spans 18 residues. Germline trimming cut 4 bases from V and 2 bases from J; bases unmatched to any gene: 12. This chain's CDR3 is CASSSPPRLAGRQETQYF. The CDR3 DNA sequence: TGTGCCAGCAGCTCCCCACCCCGACTAGCGGGGAGGCAAGAGACCCAGTACTTC.

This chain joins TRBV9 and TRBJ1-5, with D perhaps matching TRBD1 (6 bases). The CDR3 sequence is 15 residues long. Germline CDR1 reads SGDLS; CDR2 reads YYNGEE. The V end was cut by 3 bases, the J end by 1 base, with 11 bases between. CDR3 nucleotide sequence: TGTGCCAGCAGCGCCGGGGGCTCGAGCAATCAGCCCCAGCATTTT. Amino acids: CASSAGGSSNQPQHF.

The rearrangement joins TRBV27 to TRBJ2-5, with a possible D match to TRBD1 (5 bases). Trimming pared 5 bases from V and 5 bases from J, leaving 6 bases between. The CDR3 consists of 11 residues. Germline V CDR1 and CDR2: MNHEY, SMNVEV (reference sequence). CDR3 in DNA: TGTGCCAGCAGTAAGGGGGAGACCCAGTACTTC. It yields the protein CASSKGETQYF.